The text below deals with one T cell receptor (beta chain). Its cognate antigen is unknown. The source of the sample is a study of T cell clones after liver transplantation. At the level of the study: Tolerance: complete withdrawal held at least one year, liver enzymes staying within twice normal. Overall study findings and caveats: In 5 of 8 subjects, circulating graft-donor-reactive CD4 TCRbeta sequences fell significantly after transplant.

Sorting of unstimulated PBMCs yielded separate CD3+CD4+ and CD3+CD8+ fractions. CDR3 length equals 14 residues. Germline-derived CDR1 and CDR2 are MGHRA and YSYEKL. With V trimmed by 2 bases and J by 2 bases, 3 bases remained unmatched. Clones were sequenced by immunoSEQ multiplex PCR, and TCRdb holds only the in-frame ones, with some missing. The sample holds tens of thousands of clones, roughly nine tenths seen once. The receptor was derived from a human patient who received a liver transplant. The T cells may partly be graft donor cells. The sample here was CD8+ T cells from blood, taken 12 months after liver transplant. This rearrangement joins TRBV4-1 to TRBJ2-7; 7 positions agree with TRBD2. CDR3 sequence reads: CASSQWEGTYEQYF. The CDR3, as DNA: TGCGCCAGCAGCCAATGGGAGGGAACCTACGAGCAGTACTTC.